This TCR beta chain appears in the sequencing data of a study of T cells after yellow fever vaccination. General observations from the study: Reappearing after the booster were most of the clones from primary vaccination (96% CD4, 85% to 90% CD8). A faster peak, day 5 versus 15, was reached by the weaker secondary response.

CDR3 length equals 12 residues. From germline, CDR1 is MNHEY and CDR2 SMNVEV (reference sequence). V lost 6 bases, J lost 4 bases, and 7 bases lay in between. It was through 5'RACE template switching that TCR cDNA was made, with a universal primer site and UMIs added. Each CDR3 protein gets one entry after TCRdb re-called the 5' RACE reads with MiXCR. Here the sample spans 550,000 to 750,000 distinct CDR3 sequences, approximately 13% being singletons. As for this clonotype: Antigen unknown.

Sequences were derived from PBMCs, sampled on the day of the yellow fever booster vaccination. This clonotype originated in a man aged 30-40 years who received the YFV17D yellow fever vaccine. This chain joins TRBV27 and TRBJ2-1; D not resolved. The CDR3 DNA follows: TGTGCCAGCAGGGCGAGGTACAATGAGCAGTTCTTC. This sequence encodes CASRARYNEQFF.